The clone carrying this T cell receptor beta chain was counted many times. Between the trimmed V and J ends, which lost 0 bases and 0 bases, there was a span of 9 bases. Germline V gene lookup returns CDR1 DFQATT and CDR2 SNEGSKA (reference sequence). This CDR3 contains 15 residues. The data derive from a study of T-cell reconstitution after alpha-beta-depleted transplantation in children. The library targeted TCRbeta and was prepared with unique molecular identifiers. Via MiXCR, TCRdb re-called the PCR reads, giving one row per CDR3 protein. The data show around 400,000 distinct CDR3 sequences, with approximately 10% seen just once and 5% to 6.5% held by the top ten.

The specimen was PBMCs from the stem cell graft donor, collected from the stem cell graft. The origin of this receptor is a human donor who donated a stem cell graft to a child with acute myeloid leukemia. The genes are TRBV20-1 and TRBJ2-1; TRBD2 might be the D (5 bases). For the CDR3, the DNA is TGCAGTGCTAGAGATTTGGGGAGCTCCTACAATGAGCAGTTCTTC. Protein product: CSARDLGSSYNEQFF.